The clone carrying this T cell receptor (beta chain) was seen a handful of times. The antigen is unknown. V was cut by 4 bases and J by 4 bases, with 10 bases left in between. Germline-derived CDR1 and CDR2 are SGHTA and FQGTGA. The CDR3 is 13 amino acids. The data were taken from a study of T-cell reconstitution after alpha-beta-depleted transplantation in children. Study conclusions and caveats: Newly generated T cells supplied most T-cell counts and diversity one year post-transplant. Elevated TCRbeta diversity at day 60 was traced, in some patients, to surviving recipient T cells and thymic progenitors.

This sample's TCRbeta library carried unique molecular identifier barcodes. TCRdb re-derived calls from the PCR reads in MiXCR, one entry per CDR3 protein. There are almost 250,000 distinct CDR3 sequences in the sample; about 23% occur only once, and roughly 2.6% lies in the top ten. The chain has TRBV7-3 and TRBJ2-5; D is possibly TRBD2 (5 bases). This receptor was identified in a girl aged 2-9 years with Fanconi anemia, due to receive a stem cell transplant. The input for sequencing was PBMCs, taken before TCRalphabeta/CD19-depleted stem cell transplant. The CDR3 nucleotides read TGTGCCAGCAGCTATAGAGCGGCAGAGACCCAGTACTTC. Translation gives CASSYRAAETQYF. Drawing the rest from reference TRBV7-3 and TRBJ2-5, the complete variable domain is GAGVSQTPSNKVTEKGKYVELRCDPISGHTALYWYRQSLGQGPEFLIYFQGTGAADDSGLPNDRFFAVRPEGSVSTLKIQRTERGDSAVYLCASSYRAAETQYFGPGTRLLVL.